Listed here are 23 T cell receptor beta chains from one sample, sequenced in a study of blood T cell repertoires in COVID-19. TCRdb keeps only in-frame clones here, not all; method: immunoSEQ multiplex PCR. The profile shows roughly 80,000 clones, 70% to 90% of them singletons. Source material: peripheral blood. The receptors shown here come from a woman aged 60-70 years with acute or convalescent COVID-19.

V gene TRBV5-1 combines with J gene TRBJ2-2; D is possibly TRBD1 (6 bases). Trimming cost V 2 bases and J 2 bases, with 10 bases left between them. The V gene's germline CDR1 is SGHRS and CDR2 YFSETQ. CDR3 length: 15 residues. This chain's CDR3 is CASSFLQGNTGELFF. The CDR3 DNA follows: TGCGCCAGCAGCTTCCTACAGGGTAACACCGGGGAGCTGTTTTTT.

This clone was observed a single time. The gene calls are TRBV19 and TRBJ2-1; 7 bases map to TRBD2. J was trimmed by 2 bases and V by 5 bases; bases with no gene match: 6. The germline V gene has CDR1 LNHDA and CDR2 SQIVND (reference sequence). This CDR3 has 15 residues. In nucleotides, the CDR3 is TGTGCCAGTAGTCGGGGGAGCGGGACCTACAATGAGCAGTTCTTC. The encoded protein is CASSRGSGTYNEQFF.

The rearrangement uses TRBV3-1 (or the pseudogene TRBV3-2) and TRBJ2-2; D is possibly TRBD1 (5 bases). Germline CDR1 is LGHDT and CDR2 is YNNKEL (reference sequence). V shed 2 bases and J shed 3 bases, with 10 bases lying between them. The CDR3 runs 15 residues. CDR3 sequence: CASSQFRAYTGELFF. In DNA form, the CDR3 reads TGTGCCAGCAGCCAATTCAGGGCCTACACCGGGGAGCTGTTTTTT.

The chain carries TRBV27 and TRBJ2-7, with 9 bases aligning to TRBD1. V was clipped by 1 base and J by 7 bases; unmatched bases: 11. CDR3 length: 16 residues. The germline V gene has CDR1 MNHEY and CDR2 SMNVEV (reference sequence). The CDR3 region is CASSLLPDRGRREQYV. CDR3 nucleotides: TGTGCCAGCAGTTTATTGCCCGACAGGGGGAGAAGGGAGCAGTACGTC.

The rearrangement joins TRBV2 to TRBJ1-1; D remains unclear. The germline V and J ends were trimmed by 4 bases and 7 bases, with 16 bases remaining between them. CDR3 length equals 14 residues. Germline-derived CDR1 and CDR2 are SNHLY and FYNNEI. The CDR3 sequence is CASSAIGPTDEAFF. CDR3 coding DNA: TGTGCCAGCAGTGCGATTGGGCCGACGGATGAAGCTTTCTTT.

The chain carries TRBV15 and TRBJ2-3, with 7 nucleotides matching TRBD1. The CDR3 is 14 residues long. Germline loops: CDR1 LNHNV, CDR2 YYDKDF (reference sequence). The V segment lost 2 bases and the J segment 1 base; nucleotides outside the gene matches: 0. The CDR3 loop reads CATSRTGGTDTQYF. The DNA for the CDR3 is TGTGCCACCAGCAGAACAGGGGGCACAGATACGCAGTATTTT.

V and J are TRBV19 and TRBJ1-1; D is unresolved. Germline loops: CDR1 LNHDA, CDR2 SQIVND (reference sequence). V lost 4 bases to trimming and J lost 6 bases, with 15 bases between them. The CDR3 covers 14 residues. The CDR3 spells CASSSAGDGAEAFF. CDR3 DNA sequence: TGTGCCAGTAGTAGTGCGGGCGATGGGGCTGAAGCTTTCTTT. Full variable domain (remainder filled in from reference TRBV19 and TRBJ1-1): DGGITQSPKYLFRKEGQNVTLSCEQNLNHDAMYWYRQDPGQGLRLIYYSQIVNDFQKGDIAEGYSVSREKKESFPLTVTSAQKNPTAFYLCASSSAGDGAEAFFGQGTRLTVV.

J is TRBJ2-2 and V is TRBV5-5; a possible D gene is TRBD1 (6 bases). The V and J ends lost 2 bases and 6 bases respectively, with 23 bases between them. This CDR3 region has 18 residues. The germline V gene has CDR1 SGHKS and CDR2 YYEKEE (reference sequence). The CDR3 reads CASSFRPDAGERAGELFF. The CDR3 nucleotides read TGTGCCAGCAGCTTTCGCCCAGATGCAGGGGAAAGAGCCGGGGAGCTGTTTTTT.

This clone was counted between two and nine times. The chain uses TRBV5-1 and TRBJ2-5; 7 nucleotides line up with TRBD1. Trimming cost V 0 bases and J 4 bases; bases outside gene matches: 6. In germline, CDR1 is SGHRS, CDR2 YFSETQ. This CDR3 is 15 amino acids long. Written as DNA, the CDR3 is TGCGCCAGCAGCTTGGGCAGGGGGTTTGGAGAGACCCAGTACTTC. It is translated as CASSLGRGFGETQYF.

This rearrangement joins TRBV4-1 to TRBJ2-7; 10 bases agree with TRBD1. CDR1 and CDR2 (germline): MGHRA, YSYEKL. The V and J ends lost 3 bases and 4 bases, in that order; junction bases with no gene match: 3. The CDR3 totals 14 residues. CDR3 amino acids: CASSHPGQGYEQYV. The CDR3 coding sequence is TGCGCCAGCAGCCACCCGGGACAGGGGTACGAGCAGTACGTC.

The V gene is TRBV6-5, the J gene TRBJ2-3; TRBD2 is a possible D gene (5 bases). Looked up from germline, CDR1 is MNHEY and CDR2 is SVGAGI. The CDR3 sequence is 15 residues long. V was trimmed by 6 bases and J by 2 bases, leaving 15 bases between them. This CDR3 is CASSDRGEPTDTQYF. The CDR3, as DNA: TGTGCCAGCAGCGATCGGGGTGAACCCACAGATACGCAGTATTTT.

The J gene is TRBJ2-7, the V gene TRBV5-1; TRBD2 matches at 14 bases. From germline, CDR1 is SGHRS and CDR2 YFSETQ. The V and J ends lost 5 bases and 0 bases, in that order; junction bases with no gene match: 16. The CDR3 is made up of 20 amino acids. The CDR3 DNA sequence: TGCGCCAGCAGGGCTCCCGGGGGACTAGCGGGGGCCCTTAGCTCCTACGAGCAGTACGTC. It is translated as CASRAPGGLAGALSSYEQYV.

J is TRBJ2-1 and V is TRBV19, with 10 positions matching TRBD1. Germline V lookup: CDR1 LNHDA, CDR2 SQIVND (reference sequence). With 0 bases clipped from V and 5 bases from J, the junction kept 10 bases outside the gene matches. The CDR3 is 18 residues long. CDR3 coding DNA: TGTGCCAGTAGTATAGATAGTTTTGTGGGACAGGGGAACAATGAGCAGTTCTTC. It translates to CASSIDSFVGQGNNEQFF.

For the CDR3, the DNA is TGTGCCAGCAAAAGGGGCGCTGAAGCTTTCTTT. This sequence encodes CASKRGAEAFF. The V and J genes are TRBV28 and TRBJ1-1, with a weak D call TRBD1 (5 bases). The germline V gene encodes CDR1 MDHEN and CDR2 SYDVKM. The ends were cut back, 7 bases at V and 6 bases at J, with 9 bases in the middle. The CDR3 totals 11 residues.

The gene calls are TRBV19 and TRBJ2-1; 10 nucleotides agree with TRBD2. CDR3 size: 15 residues. V was clipped by 5 bases and J by 10 bases; unmatched bases: 11. Germline V lookup: CDR1 LNHDA, CDR2 SQIVND (reference sequence). Here the CDR3 DNA reads TGTGCCAGTAGTTCTAGCGGGGGACCAGCAGGGGAGCAGTTCTTC. This encodes CASSSSGGPAGEQFF.

The V and J genes are TRBV12-3 or TRBV12-4 and TRBJ2-3; D might be TRBD1 (5 bases). This CDR3 spans 13 amino acids. Trimming removed 3 bases at V and 5 bases at J, with 9 bases between. CDR3 coding DNA: TGTGCCAGCAGTTTGGGGCCGAGAGATACGCAGTATTTT. Translation gives CASSLGPRDTQYF.

The rearrangement uses TRBV9 and TRBJ1-6; 8 bases match TRBD1. V trimming: 2 bases; J trimming: 8 bases; junction bases outside the gene matches: 12. The CDR3 has 17 residues. Germline CDR1 and CDR2: SGDLS and YYNGEE. The CDR3 DNA follows: TGTGCCAGCAGCGTCAGCCACGGTGGACAGGGTGATTCACCCCTCCACTTT. Protein: CASSVSHGGQGDSPLHF.

The genes are TRBV10-3 and TRBJ1-2; D gene ambiguous. The CDR3 has 13 residues. Between the trimmed V and J ends, which lost 6 bases and 5 bases, there was a span of 13 bases. Germline V gene lookup returns CDR1 ENHRY and CDR2 SYGVKD. CDR3 sequence: CAISGMEGYGYTF. The CDR3 DNA reads TGTGCCATCAGCGGGATGGAGGGTTATGGCTACACCTTC.

This clone was seen only a few times. J is TRBJ1-1 and V is TRBV19; no definite D call. This CDR3 region has 15 residues. V was pared by 5 bases and J by 1 base, with 14 bases between. Germline V gene data show CDR1 as LNHDA and CDR2 as SQIVND (reference sequence). The CDR3 bases are TGTGCCAGTAGTTCGGGAGCCGCCCAGAACACTGAAGCTTTCTTT. It specifies CASSSGAAQNTEAFF.

The table lists this clone with a few counts. The chain carries TRBV27 and TRBJ1-1; D perhaps matches TRBD1 (6 bases). Germline V gene sequence: CDR1 MNHEY, CDR2 SMNVEV (reference sequence). V gave up 0 bases and J gave up 4 bases, with 12 bases separating them. The CDR3 contains 15 residues. CDR3 sequence reads: CASSLSGQRGTEAFF. DNA for the CDR3: TGTGCCAGCAGTTTATCGGGACAAAGGGGCACTGAAGCTTTCTTT.

The chain has TRBV7-8 and TRBJ2-1, with 7 bases fitting TRBD1. Germline CDR1 and CDR2: SGHVS and FQNEAQ. The length of the CDR3 is 14 residues. Unmatched junction bases numbered 4, after V lost 8 bases and J lost 0 bases. CDR3 in amino acids: CASRRDSSYNEQFF. The CDR3 DNA is TGTGCCAGCCGTAGGGACAGCTCCTACAATGAGCAGTTCTTC.

This chain joins TRBV5-4 and TRBJ2-1, with 9 bases matching TRBD2. CDR3 length equals 15 residues. From germline, CDR1 is SGHNT and CDR2 YYREEE (reference sequence). The trim removed 7 bases at V and 9 bases at J, leaving 14 bases unmatched. CDR3 sequence reads: CASASSGVKSGEQFF. Written as DNA, the CDR3 is TGTGCCAGCGCTTCTAGCGGGGTTAAGTCGGGTGAGCAGTTCTTC.

The CDR3 loop is CSVETSTYEQYF. The CDR3 DNA reads TGCAGCGTTGAGACATCTACCTACGAGCAGTACTTC. V and J are TRBV29-1 and TRBJ2-7; D ambiguous. V shed 3 bases and J shed 2 bases, with 8 bases lying between them. The CDR3 runs to 12 residues. Germline V lookup: CDR1 SQVTM, CDR2 ANQGSEA.